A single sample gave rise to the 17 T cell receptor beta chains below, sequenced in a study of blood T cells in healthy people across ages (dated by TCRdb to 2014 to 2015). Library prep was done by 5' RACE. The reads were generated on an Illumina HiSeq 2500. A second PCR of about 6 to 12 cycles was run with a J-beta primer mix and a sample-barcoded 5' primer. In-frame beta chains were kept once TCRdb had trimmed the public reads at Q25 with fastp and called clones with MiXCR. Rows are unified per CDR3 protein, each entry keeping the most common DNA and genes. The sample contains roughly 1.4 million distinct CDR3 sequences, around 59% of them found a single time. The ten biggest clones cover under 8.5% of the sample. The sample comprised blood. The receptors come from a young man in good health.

In nucleotides, the CDR3 is TGTGCCAGCAGTGTAGGCGGTCTAGCGAGACAGTTCTTC. Its translation: CASSVGGLARQFF. The V and J genes are TRBV12-3 or TRBV12-4 and TRBJ2-1; maybe TRBD2 (6 bases). V lost 5 bases, J lost 13 bases, and 18 bases lay in between. The CDR3 length is 13 residues.

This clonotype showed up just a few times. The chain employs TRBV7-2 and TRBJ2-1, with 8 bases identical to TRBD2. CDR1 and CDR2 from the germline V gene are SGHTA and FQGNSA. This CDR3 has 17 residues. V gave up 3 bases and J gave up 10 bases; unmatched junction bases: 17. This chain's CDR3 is CASSFGPGTSGPAEQFF. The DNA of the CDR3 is TGTGCCAGCAGCTTCGGGCCCGGAACTAGCGGCCCTGCGGAGCAGTTCTTC.

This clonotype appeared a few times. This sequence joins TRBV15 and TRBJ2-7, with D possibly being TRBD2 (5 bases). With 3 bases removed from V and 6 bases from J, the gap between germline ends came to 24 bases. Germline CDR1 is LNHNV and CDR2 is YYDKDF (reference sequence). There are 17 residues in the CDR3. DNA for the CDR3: TGTGCCACCAGCAGCGAGGGTTTTAGGGTTGACGGTAGCGAGCAGTACTTC. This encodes CATSSEGFRVDGSEQYF.

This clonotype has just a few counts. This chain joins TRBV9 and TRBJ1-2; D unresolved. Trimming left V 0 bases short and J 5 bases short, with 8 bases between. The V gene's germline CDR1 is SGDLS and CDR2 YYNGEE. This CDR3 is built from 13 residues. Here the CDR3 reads CASSVAHGYGYTF. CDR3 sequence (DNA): TGTGCCAGCAGCGTAGCTCATGGATATGGCTACACCTTC.

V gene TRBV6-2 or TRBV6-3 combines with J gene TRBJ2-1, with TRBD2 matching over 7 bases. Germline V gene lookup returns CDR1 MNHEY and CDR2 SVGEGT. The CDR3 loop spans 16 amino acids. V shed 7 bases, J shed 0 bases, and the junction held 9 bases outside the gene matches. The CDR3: CASMSSGYHSYNEQFF. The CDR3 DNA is TGTGCCAGCATGTCTAGCGGCTACCACTCCTACAATGAGCAGTTCTTC.

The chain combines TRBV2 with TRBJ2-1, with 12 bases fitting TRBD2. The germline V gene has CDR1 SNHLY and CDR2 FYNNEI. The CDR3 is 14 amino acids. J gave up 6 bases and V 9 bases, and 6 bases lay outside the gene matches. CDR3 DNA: TGTGCCAGTACTACTAGCGGGGGGAGCAATGAGCAGTTCTTC. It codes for CASTTSGGSNEQFF.

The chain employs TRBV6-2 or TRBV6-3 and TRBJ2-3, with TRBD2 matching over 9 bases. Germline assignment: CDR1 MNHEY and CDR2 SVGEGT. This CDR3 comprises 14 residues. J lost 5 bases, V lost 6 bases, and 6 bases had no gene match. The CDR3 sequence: CASRPGLAIDTQYF. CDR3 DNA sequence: TGTGCCAGCAGGCCGGGACTAGCTATAGATACGCAGTATTTT.

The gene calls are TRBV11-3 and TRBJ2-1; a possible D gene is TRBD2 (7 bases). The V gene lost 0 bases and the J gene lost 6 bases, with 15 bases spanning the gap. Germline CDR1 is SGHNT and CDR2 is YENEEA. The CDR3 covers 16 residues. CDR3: CASSLEWGGPSNEQFF. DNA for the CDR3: TGTGCCAGCAGCTTAGAATGGGGGGGGCCCAGCAATGAGCAGTTCTTC. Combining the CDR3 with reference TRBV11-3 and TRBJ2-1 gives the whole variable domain EAGVVQSPRYKIIEKKQPVAFWCNPISGHNTLYWYLQNLGQGPELLIRYENEEAVDDSQLPKDRFSAERLKGVDSTLKIQPAELGDSAVYLCASSLEWGGPSNEQFFGPGTRLTVL.

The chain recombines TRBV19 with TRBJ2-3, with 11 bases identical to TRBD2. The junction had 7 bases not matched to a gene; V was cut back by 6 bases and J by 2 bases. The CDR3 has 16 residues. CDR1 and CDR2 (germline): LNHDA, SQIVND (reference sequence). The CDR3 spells CASSVLAGGPTDTQYF. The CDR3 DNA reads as TGTGCCAGTAGCGTCCTAGCGGGAGGACCCACAGATACGCAGTATTTT.

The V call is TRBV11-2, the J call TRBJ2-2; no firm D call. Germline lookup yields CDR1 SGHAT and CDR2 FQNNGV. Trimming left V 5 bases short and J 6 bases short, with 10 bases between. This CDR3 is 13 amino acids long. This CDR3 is CASSPYTSGELFF. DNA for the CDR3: TGTGCCAGCAGCCCCTATACCTCCGGGGAGCTGTTTTTT.

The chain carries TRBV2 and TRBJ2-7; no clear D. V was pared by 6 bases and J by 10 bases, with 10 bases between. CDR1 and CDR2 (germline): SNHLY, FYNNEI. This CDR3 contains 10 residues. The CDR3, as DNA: TGTGCCAGCAGGAGATTGAGTCAGTACTTC. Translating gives CASRRLSQYF.

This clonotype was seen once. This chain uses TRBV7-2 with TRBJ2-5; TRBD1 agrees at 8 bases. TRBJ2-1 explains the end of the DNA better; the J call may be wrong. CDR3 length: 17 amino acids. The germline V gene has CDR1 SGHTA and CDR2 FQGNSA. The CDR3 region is CASSSPPGTGMQETQFF. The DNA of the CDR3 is TGTGCCAGCAGCTCTCCCCCGGGGACAGGCATGCAAGAGACCCAGTTCTTC.

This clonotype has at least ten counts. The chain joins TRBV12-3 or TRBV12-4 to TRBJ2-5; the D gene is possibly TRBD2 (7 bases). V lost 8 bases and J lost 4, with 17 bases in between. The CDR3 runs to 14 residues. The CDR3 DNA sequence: TGTGCCAGCTCACCCCGGGGGGCTGGAGAGACCCAGTACTTC. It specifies CASSPRGAGETQYF.

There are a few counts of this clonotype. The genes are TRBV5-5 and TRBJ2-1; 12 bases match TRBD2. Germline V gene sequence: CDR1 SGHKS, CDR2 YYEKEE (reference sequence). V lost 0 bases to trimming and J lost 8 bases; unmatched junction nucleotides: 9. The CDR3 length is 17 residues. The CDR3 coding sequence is TGTGCCAGCAGCTTGGGGGTACTAGCGGGAGGAGGCGATGAGCAGTTCTTC. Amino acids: CASSLGVLAGGGDEQFF.

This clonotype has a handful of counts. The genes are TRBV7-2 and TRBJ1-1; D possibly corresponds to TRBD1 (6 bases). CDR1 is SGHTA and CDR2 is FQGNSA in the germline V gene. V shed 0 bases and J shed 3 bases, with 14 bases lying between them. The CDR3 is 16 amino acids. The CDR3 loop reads CASSLALGTPYTEAFF. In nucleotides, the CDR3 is TGTGCCAGCAGCTTAGCCCTGGGGACACCTTACACTGAAGCTTTCTTT.

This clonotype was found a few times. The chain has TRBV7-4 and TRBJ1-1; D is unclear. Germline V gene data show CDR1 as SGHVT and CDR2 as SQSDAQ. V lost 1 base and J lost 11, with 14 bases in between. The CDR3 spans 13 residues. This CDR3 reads CASSLVQTSMAFF. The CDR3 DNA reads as TGTGCCAGCAGCTTAGTCCAGACGTCAATGGCTTTCTTT.

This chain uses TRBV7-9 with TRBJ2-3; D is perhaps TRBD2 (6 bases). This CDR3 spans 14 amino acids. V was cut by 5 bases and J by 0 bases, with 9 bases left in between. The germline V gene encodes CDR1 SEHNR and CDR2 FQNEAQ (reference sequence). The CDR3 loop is CASSKEGSTDTQYF. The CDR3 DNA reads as TGTGCCAGCAGCAAGGAGGGTAGCACAGATACGCAGTATTTT.